What follows are 3 T cell receptor beta chains derived from one specimen sequenced in a study of technical replicates of blood from a handful of donors. Using immunoSEQ multiplex PCR, the repertoire was profiled, and TCRdb retains in-frame clones only, with some absent. Of 70,000 to 80,000 clones in the sample, about nine tenths were seen once. The sequenced sample was T cells isolated from PBMCs. All receptors derive from a human donor in good health. Some clones in this sample may be carry-over from other donors' samples.

V gene TRBV5-4 combines with J gene TRBJ1-1; D might be TRBD1 (5 bases). Between the trimmed V and J ends, which lost 2 bases and 2 bases, there was a span of 10 bases. The germline V gene encodes CDR1 SGHNT and CDR2 YYREEE (reference sequence). The CDR3 covers 14 residues. The CDR3 nucleotides are TGTGCCAGCAGCTTTCGGGGACTAAACACTGAAGCTTTCTTT. Translation gives CASSFRGLNTEAFF. Together with reference TRBV5-4 and TRBJ1-1, the CDR3 gives the full variable domain: ETGVTQSPTHLIKTRGQQVTLRCSSQSGHNTVSWYQQALGQGPQFIFQYYREEENGRGNFPPRFSGLQFPNYSSELNVNALELDDSALYLCASSFRGLNTEAFFGQGTRLTVV.

The rearrangement links TRBV13 to TRBJ1-1; a possible D gene is TRBD1 (5 bases). Germline values: CDR1 PRHDT, CDR2 FYEKMQ (reference sequence). The CDR3 has 15 residues. V lost 4 bases to trimming and J lost 0 bases, with 12 bases between them. The CDR3 DNA is TGTGCCAGCAGCTCACAGGTGTCCATGAACACTGAAGCTTTCTTT. It yields the protein CASSSQVSMNTEAFF.

The chain recombines TRBV18 with TRBJ2-7, with 7 bases fitting TRBD2. Germline V gene lookup returns CDR1 KGHSH and CDR2 LQKENI. V trimming: 0 bases; J trimming: 0 bases; junction bases outside the gene matches: 5. The CDR3 totals 16 residues. CDR3 loop: CASSPPGGSSSYEQYF. The DNA for the CDR3 is TGTGCCAGCTCACCACCGGGCGGGAGTAGCTCCTACGAGCAGTACTTC.